The 31 T cell receptor beta chains reported below all come from one sample, sequenced in a study of T cell repertoires in cytomegalovirus infection. Each CDR3 protein gets one entry after TCRdb re-called the reads with MiXCR. The profile shows about 68,000 distinct CDR3 sequences, 20% to 25% of them singletons. Antigens for these TCRs are unknown. Sequencing used PBMCs, sequenced either directly or after in vitro stimulation (not recorded which). The receptors shown here come from a human donor in good health (CMV status not recorded). Some clones in this sample may be carry-over from other donors' samples.

V gene TRBV28 combines with J gene TRBJ2-7, with 9 bases matching TRBD1. This CDR3 is built from 14 residues. Trimming at V came to 5 bases and at J to 4 bases, leaving 6 bases not matched to a gene. In germline, CDR1 is MDHEN, CDR2 SYDVKM. This CDR3 reads CASSPDRGWYEQYF. The DNA of the CDR3 is TGTGCCAGCAGTCCAGACAGGGGGTGGTACGAGCAGTACTTC.

This clonotype was observed a few times. The gene calls are TRBV10-3 and TRBJ1-2; no definite D call. The V end lost 2 bases, the J end lost 7 bases, and 8 bases lay between the germline ends. The CDR3 covers 12 residues. Per the germline V gene, CDR1 is ENHRY and CDR2 is SYGVKD. Written as DNA, the CDR3 is TGTGCCATCAGTGAGACGGGCGGTGGCTACACCTTC. It translates to CAISETGGGYTF.

This clonotype was detected once. For the CDR3, the DNA is TGTGCCAGCAGCCCACTTAGGAACACTGAAGCTTTCTTT. Protein sequence: CASSPLRNTEAFF. The genes are TRBV7-9 and TRBJ1-1; D is uncertain. The germline V gene has CDR1 SEHNR and CDR2 FQNEAQ (reference sequence). The V gene lost 5 bases and the J gene lost 1 base, with 8 bases spanning the gap. The CDR3 length is 13 residues. Supplemented by reference TRBV7-9 and TRBJ1-1, the full variable domain reads DTGVSQNPRHKITKRGQNVTFRCDPISEHNRLYWYRQTLGQGPEFLTYFQNEAQLEKSRLLSDRFSAERPKGSFSTLEIQRTEQGDSAMYLCASSPLRNTEAFFGQGTRLTVV.

The J gene is TRBJ1-2, the V gene TRBV9; D is uncertain. The CDR3 runs to 14 residues. Germline V lookup: CDR1 SGDLS, CDR2 YYNGEE. V was pared by 4 bases and J by 7 bases, with 17 bases between. CDR3 coding DNA: TGTGCCAGCAGCACTCGGGAGGTCACTAGTGGCTACACCTTC. Translation gives CASSTREVTSGYTF.

This clonotype occurred many times. The V gene is TRBV7-2, the J gene TRBJ2-7; D perhaps matches TRBD2 (6 bases). Per the germline V gene, CDR1 is SGHTA and CDR2 is FQGNSA. The CDR3 sequence is 14 residues long. V lost 5 bases to trimming and J lost 5 bases, with 16 bases between them. CDR3 amino acids: CASSPGLKGHEQYF. The CDR3 DNA reads TGTGCCAGCAGCCCGGGACTCAAAGGGCACGAGCAGTACTTC.

This clonotype was observed a few times. This chain uses TRBV7-2 with TRBJ2-3, with TRBD2 matching over 9 bases. With 5 bases clipped from V and 7 bases from J, the junction kept 10 bases outside the gene matches. The CDR3 extends over 15 amino acids. From germline, CDR1 is SGHTA and CDR2 FQGNSA. In nucleotides, the CDR3 is TGTGCCAGCAGCACGTCAGCGGGAGGATTACATACGCAGTATTTT. Amino acids: CASSTSAGGLHTQYF.

This clonotype was counted only a few times. The chain recombines TRBV7-6 with TRBJ1-2, with 7 bases matching TRBD1. Germline values: CDR1 SGHVS, CDR2 FNYEAQ. This CDR3 spans 13 amino acids. Trimming removed 1 base from V and 4 bases from J; junction bases left unmatched: 0. CDR3 in amino acids: CASSLGTGYGYTF. Written as DNA, the CDR3 is TGTGCCAGCAGCTTAGGGACAGGCTATGGCTACACCTTC.

V is TRBV28 and J is TRBJ2-7; the match to TRBD2 covers 10 bases. J lost 6 bases, V lost 8 bases, and 7 bases had no gene match. Germline V gene sequence: CDR1 MDHEN, CDR2 SYDVKM. The CDR3 is 13 amino acids. CDR3 sequence: CASASGSIAEQYF. CDR3 nucleotides: TGTGCCAGCGCTAGCGGGAGTATCGCCGAGCAGTACTTC.

This clonotype was detected a few times. The chain employs TRBV7-8 and TRBJ2-1; 12 nucleotides match TRBD2. After removal of 4 bases from V and 8 bases from J, the junction contained 9 bases not matched to a gene. Looked up from germline, CDR1 is SGHVS and CDR2 is FQNEAQ. The CDR3 runs to 16 residues. This CDR3 reads CASSSSLAGGRDEQFF. Written as DNA, the CDR3 is TGTGCCAGCAGCTCCTCCCTAGCGGGAGGGAGGGATGAGCAGTTCTTC.

This clonotype was seen ten or more times. The V and J genes are TRBV7-2 and TRBJ1-4; D is perhaps TRBD1 (5 bases). The ends were cut back, 6 bases at V and 12 bases at J, with 14 bases in the middle. Germline V CDR1 and CDR2: SGHTA, FQGNSA. The CDR3 is 12 amino acids. CDR3 bases: TGTGCCAGCAGTATGGGGGTATCGGAACTGTTTTTT. Translated, it gives CASSMGVSELFF.

The chain has TRBV7-2 and TRBJ2-3; D may be TRBD2 (6 bases). Germline V lookup: CDR1 SGHTA, CDR2 FQGNSA. This CDR3 spans 12 amino acids. V dropped 5 bases and J dropped 8 bases, with 11 bases sitting between them. The DNA of the CDR3 is TGTGCCAGCAGCAAGACTAGTCGTACGCAGTATTTT. It specifies CASSKTSRTQYF. Full variable domain (rest looked up from reference TRBV7-2 and TRBJ2-3): GAGVSQSPSNKVTEKGKDVELRCDPISGHTALYWYRQSLGQGLEFLIYFQGNSAPDKSGLPSDRFSAERTGGSVSTLTIQRTQQEDSAVYLCASSKTSRTQYFGPGTRLTVL.

In this sample, this clonotype turned up a few times. The V gene is TRBV2, the J gene TRBJ1-1, with 12 bases matching TRBD1. Germline V lookup: CDR1 SNHLY, CDR2 FYNNEI. The CDR3 length is 16 residues. The J segment lost 7 bases and the V segment lost 6 bases, leaving 12 bases of the junction unmatched. The CDR3 protein is CASSMGTGGVFGEAFF. CDR3 coding DNA: TGTGCCAGCAGCATGGGGACAGGGGGCGTATTTGGTGAAGCTTTCTTT.

This clonotype was picked up many times. CDR3 loop: CASSKDGSYEQYF. The CDR3 coding sequence is TGTGCCAGCAGTAAGGACGGATCCTACGAGCAGTACTTC. V gene TRBV7-8 combines with J gene TRBJ2-7; D not resolved. Trimming removed 6 bases at V and 1 base at J, with 10 bases between. The CDR3 runs 13 residues. CDR1 is SGHVS, CDR2 FQNEAQ, per germline. The full variable domain, completed using reference TRBV7-8 and TRBJ2-7, is GAGVSQSPRYKVAKRGQDVALRCDPISGHVSLFWYQQALGQGPEFLTYFQNEAQLDKSGLPSDRFFAERPEGSVSTLKIQRTQQEDSAVYLCASSKDGSYEQYFGPGTRLTVT.

V and J are TRBV7-9 and TRBJ2-3; a weak D match, TRBD1 (5 bases). This CDR3 has 15 residues. Trimming took off 7 bases at V and 5 bases at J, with 19 bases between the two ends. Per germline, CDR1 SEHNR and CDR2 FQNEAQ (reference sequence). CDR3 bases: TGTGCCAGCAACCCAGACAGCTCAGAAATAGATACGCAGTATTTT. Translated: CASNPDSSEIDTQYF.

This clonotype was seen ten or more times. V gene TRBV7-2 combines with J gene TRBJ2-1; D uncertain. The CDR3 is 15 residues long. V lost 3 bases and J 7 bases, leaving 16 bases between the germline ends. Germline CDR1 is SGHTA and CDR2 is FQGNSA. The CDR3 region is CASSFAVSPLNEQFF. The CDR3 DNA sequence: TGTGCCAGCAGCTTTGCGGTTAGCCCCTTAAATGAGCAGTTCTTC.

This clonotype has at least ten counts. The chain recombines TRBV6-2 or TRBV6-3 with TRBJ2-7; weak D call: TRBD2 (6 bases). In germline, CDR1 is MNHEY, CDR2 SVGEGT. The CDR3 has 12 residues. The germline V and J ends were trimmed by 8 bases and 6 bases, with 14 bases remaining between them. CDR3: CASRGAGREQYV. As DNA, the CDR3 is TGTGCCAGCCGCGGGGCAGGGCGCGAGCAGTACGTC.

The J gene is TRBJ2-3, the V gene TRBV11-3; D possibly uses TRBD1 or TRBD2 (6 bases each). CDR3 length equals 14 residues. The ends were cut back, 5 bases at V and 4 bases at J, with 13 bases in the middle. Germline CDR1 reads SGHNT; CDR2 reads YENEEA. The CDR3 sequence: CASSQTRGADTQYF. The DNA of the CDR3 is TGTGCCAGCAGCCAAACAAGGGGGGCAGATACGCAGTATTTT. The whole variable domain, remainder taken from reference TRBV11-3 and TRBJ2-3, is EAGVVQSPRYKIIEKKQPVAFWCNPISGHNTLYWYLQNLGQGPELLIRYENEEAVDDSQLPKDRFSAERLKGVDSTLKIQPAELGDSAVYLCASSQTRGADTQYFGPGTRLTVL.

This clonotype has ten or more counts. This chain links TRBV7-2 with TRBJ2-1; D is undetermined. The CDR3 sequence is 14 residues long. In germline, CDR1 is SGHTA, CDR2 FQGNSA. The V and J ends lost 5 bases and 5 bases respectively, with 13 bases between them. CDR3 nucleotide sequence: TGTGCCAGCAGCACACTCATCCTTAACAATGAGCAGTTCTTC. As protein: CASSTLILNNEQFF.

This clonotype was seen more than once but under ten times. J is TRBJ2-7 and V is TRBV11-2; 7 nucleotides match TRBD2. The CDR3 extends over 17 amino acids. Looked up from germline, CDR1 is SGHAT and CDR2 is FQNNGV. After removal of 3 bases from V and 2 bases from J, the junction contained 13 bases not matched to a gene. CDR3 sequence: CASSFRAGFENPYEQYF. CDR3 sequence (DNA): TGTGCCAGCAGCTTCCGAGCGGGATTTGAGAACCCCTACGAGCAGTACTTC. Full variable domain (remainder filled in from reference TRBV11-2 and TRBJ2-7): EAGVAQSPRYKIIEKRQSVAFWCNPISGHATLYWYQQILGQGPKLLIQFQNNGVVDDSQLPKDRFSAERLKGVDSTLKIQPAKLEDSAVYLCASSFRAGFENPYEQYFGPGTRLTVT.

This clonotype has a handful of counts. This sequence joins TRBV7-3 and TRBJ2-7; D gene unclear. Looked up from germline, CDR1 is SGHTA and CDR2 is FQGTGA. The ends were cut back, 2 bases at V and 1 base at J, with 6 bases in the middle. CDR3 length: 13 amino acids. The CDR3 DNA reads TGTGCCAGCAGCTTACAGAATTCCTACGAGCAGTACTTC. Translation gives CASSLQNSYEQYF.

The chain is built from TRBV10-3 and TRBJ2-1; tentatively, D is TRBD2 (8 bases). Deletions cut 4 bases from V and 0 bases from J, with 19 bases between. Germline CDR1 ENHRY, CDR2 SYGVKD. CDR3 size: 18 residues. CDR3 DNA sequence: TGTGCCATCAGTGGGGAGGGGGCGGGAGGAGCCTCCTACAATGAGCAGTTCTTC. This translates into CAISGEGAGGASYNEQFF.

This clonotype was found many times. The V gene is TRBV4-1, the J gene TRBJ2-7; 12 bases match TRBD2. V lost 1 base, J lost 4 bases, and 5 bases stayed unmatched. Looked up from germline, CDR1 is MGHRA and CDR2 is YSYEKL. The CDR3 contains 16 residues. CDR3 residues: CASSQALAGGGYEQYF. The CDR3 bases are TGCGCCAGCAGCCAAGCACTAGCGGGAGGAGGATACGAGCAGTACTTC.

V gene TRBV6-2 or TRBV6-3 combines with J gene TRBJ1-5; weak D call: TRBD1 (6 bases). The ends were cut back, 6 bases at V and 9 bases at J, with 18 bases in the middle. The CDR3 has 14 residues. Germline loops: CDR1 MNHEY, CDR2 SVGEGT. CDR3 nucleotide sequence: TGTGCCAGCAGACAAGCGGGGGCCAGTCGGCCCCAGCATTTT. Amino acids: CASRQAGASRPQHF.

A few counts support this clonotype. The chain employs TRBV28 and TRBJ2-1, with D possibly being TRBD1 or TRBD2 (5 bases each). The length of the CDR3 is 16 residues. The V end lost 3 bases, the J end lost 3 bases, and 15 bases lay between the germline ends. Looked up from germline, CDR1 is MDHEN and CDR2 is SYDVKM. The CDR3 region has the DNA TGTGCCAGCAGTTTCCCCGGGACCACCCTCTACAATGAGCAGTTCTTC. Residues: CASSFPGTTLYNEQFF.

This clonotype appeared many times. The V gene is TRBV6-6, the J gene TRBJ1-1, with 8 bases aligning to TRBD1. The junction had 4 bases not matched to a gene; V was cut back by 5 bases and J by 5 bases. This CDR3 is built from 13 residues. CDR1 and CDR2 from the germline V gene are MNHNY and SVGAGI (reference sequence). This CDR3 is CASSLQGGTEAFF. The CDR3 bases are TGTGCCAGCAGTCTACAGGGGGGAACTGAAGCTTTCTTT.

This clonotype was observed at least ten times. The chain combines TRBV7-2 with TRBJ1-1; unclear D gene. This CDR3 has 13 residues. V was shortened by 5 bases and J by 2 bases, with 9 bases between the two germline ends. The germline gives CDR1 SGHTA, CDR2 FQGNSA. The CDR3 coding sequence is TGTGCCAGCAGCGCCGCGTTCAACACTGAAGCTTTCTTT. Encoded protein: CASSAAFNTEAFF. The variable domain in full, with the rest retrieved from reference TRBV7-2 and TRBJ1-1, is GAGVSQSPSNKVTEKGKDVELRCDPISGHTALYWYRQSLGQGLEFLIYFQGNSAPDKSGLPSDRFSAERTGGSVSTLTIQRTQQEDSAVYLCASSAAFNTEAFFGQGTRLTVV.

The genes are TRBV7-9 and TRBJ2-1, with D tentatively TRBD1 (5 bases). V was clipped by 1 base and J by 9 bases, with 10 bases between them. Germline V CDR1 and CDR2: SEHNR, FQNEAQ (reference sequence). The length of the CDR3 is 13 residues. The CDR3 DNA is TGTGCCAGCAGCTTAGGGACAAGGTTTGAGCAGTTCTTC. Translating gives CASSLGTRFEQFF.

In its sample, this clonotype was seen a few times. The CDR3 protein is CASSPTTGRGYNEQFF. CDR3 nucleotide sequence: TGTGCCAGCAGCCCCACGACGGGGCGAGGCTACAATGAGCAGTTCTTC. V and J are TRBV6-2 or TRBV6-3 and TRBJ2-1, with D perhaps matching TRBD1 or TRBD2 (5 bases each). Trimming stripped 6 bases from V and 3 bases from J, with 18 bases between. This CDR3 has 16 amino acids. Germline loops: CDR1 MNHEY, CDR2 SVGEGT.

This clonotype has at least ten counts. The J gene is TRBJ1-5, the V gene TRBV7-2, with a possible D match to TRBD1 (6 bases). Germline V gene sequence: CDR1 SGHTA, CDR2 FQGNSA. V was shortened by 1 base and J by 3 bases, with 10 bases between the two germline ends. CDR3 length equals 15 residues. CDR3 coding DNA: TGTGCCAGCAGCTTAGAACAGGGATTCAATCAGCCCCAGCATTTT. Translation: CASSLEQGFNQPQHF.

This clonotype has more than one count but fewer than ten. The V gene is TRBV7-2, the J gene TRBJ2-1, with TRBD2 identical over 16 bases. Germline V gene sequence: CDR1 SGHTA, CDR2 FQGNSA. Trimming removed 5 bases from V and 1 base from J; junction bases left unmatched: 8. There are 19 residues in the CDR3. In DNA, the CDR3 is TGTGCCAGCAGCCCGGGACTAGCGGGAGGGCGGGGATCCTACAATGAGCAGTTCTTC. Residues: CASSPGLAGGRGSYNEQFF.

This clonotype was recorded a few times. The chain joins TRBV19 to TRBJ2-1; D is perhaps TRBD2 (5 bases). There are 12 residues in the CDR3. Germline loops: CDR1 LNHDA, CDR2 SQIVND (reference sequence). Between the trimmed V and J ends, which lost 9 bases and 4 bases, there was a span of 10 bases. The CDR3 nucleotides are TGTGCCAGCAGGACTGTTTACAATGAGCAGTTCTTC. Translating gives CASRTVYNEQFF. The complete variable domain, with remaining parts taken from reference TRBV19 and TRBJ2-1, reads DGGITQSPKYLFRKEGQNVTLSCEQNLNHDAMYWYRQDPGQGLRLIYYSQIVNDFQKGDIAEGYSVSREKKESFPLTVTSAQKNPTAFYLCASRTVYNEQFFGPGTRLTVL.